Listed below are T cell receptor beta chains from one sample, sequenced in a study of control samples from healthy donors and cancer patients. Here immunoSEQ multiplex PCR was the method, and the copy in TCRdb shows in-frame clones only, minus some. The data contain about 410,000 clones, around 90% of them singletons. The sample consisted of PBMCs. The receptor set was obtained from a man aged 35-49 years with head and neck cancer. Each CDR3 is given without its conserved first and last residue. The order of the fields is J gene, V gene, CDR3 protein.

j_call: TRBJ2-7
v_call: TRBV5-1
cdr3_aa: ASSLEGRPGEQY

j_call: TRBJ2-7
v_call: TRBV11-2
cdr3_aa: ASSLDRGQGSPYEQY

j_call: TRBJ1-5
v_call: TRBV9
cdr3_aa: ASSQTSSSNQPQH

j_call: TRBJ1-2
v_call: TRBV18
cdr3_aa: ASSPVYTPDRDGGYT

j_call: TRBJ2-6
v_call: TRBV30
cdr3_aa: AWSVGGANVLT

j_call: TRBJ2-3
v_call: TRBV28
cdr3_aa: ASREPGQGTDTQY

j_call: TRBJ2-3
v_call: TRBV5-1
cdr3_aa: ASSYSGGYIDTQY

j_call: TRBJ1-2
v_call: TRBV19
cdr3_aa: ASSITLTGGADYGYT

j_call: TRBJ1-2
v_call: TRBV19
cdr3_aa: ASRPGGILYGYT

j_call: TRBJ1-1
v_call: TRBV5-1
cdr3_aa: ASSLRFAQTLRGTEAF